A single sample is the source of the 23 T cell receptor beta chains below, sequenced in a study of blood T cells in healthy people across ages. Alongside a J-beta primer mix, a sample-barcoded 5' primer served in a second PCR lasting about 6 to 12 cycles. TCRdb reprocessed the 5' RACE reads with MiXCR, giving one entry per CDR3 protein. Found here are more than 650,000 distinct CDR3 sequences, roughly 25% of them singletons; the top ten hold 3%. A further study also used this sample, focusing on T cells of mothers and their children.

Material for sequencing was blood. Every receptor here comes from a boy between 5 and 17 years old in good health.

For the CDR3, the DNA is TGTGCCAGCATGTCCCTCCCGGGGGACACTGAAGCTTTCTTT. As protein: CASMSLPGDTEAFF. This chain uses TRBV2 with TRBJ1-1; possibly TRBD1 for D (5 bases). From germline, CDR1 is SNHLY and CDR2 FYNNEI. There are 14 residues in the CDR3. V lost 7 bases and J lost 3, with 15 bases in between.

The chain employs TRBV10-3 and TRBJ2-6; D possibly matches TRBD1 or TRBD2 (5 bases each). CDR1 and CDR2 from the germline V gene are ENHRY and SYGVKD. The length of the CDR3 is 22 residues. The germline V and J ends were trimmed by 0 bases and 0 bases, with 24 bases remaining between them. Here the CDR3 reads CAISESLGRTLGDGSGANVLTF. The CDR3 nucleotides read TGTGCCATCAGTGAGTCACTGGGACGGACCTTGGGGGATGGCTCTGGGGCCAACGTCCTGACTTTC.

On this clonotype itself: The junction does not match germline at one end; this may be a read error. This chain connects TRBV20-1 to TRBJ1-6; D gene ambiguous. Germline V gene lookup returns CDR1 DFQATT and CDR2 SNEGSKA (reference sequence). This CDR3 comprises 13 residues. The CDR3 here is CSAREPGNSPLHF. CDR3 nucleotides: TGCAGTGCTAGAGAACCGGGCAATTCACCTCTCCACTTT.

This clonotype was seen more than once but under ten times. The chain's CDR3 is CASSFEGGPGTEAFF. As DNA, the CDR3 is TGCGCCAGCAGCTTCGAAGGGGGCCCTGGGACTGAAGCTTTCTTT. V usage is TRBV5-1 and J usage is TRBJ1-1, with 7 bases matching TRBD1. V shed 2 bases and J 5 bases; nucleotides not matched to a gene: 9. Germline V gives CDR1 SGHRS, CDR2 YFSETQ. The CDR3 length is 15 residues.

The V gene is TRBV12-3 or TRBV12-4, the J gene TRBJ2-4; 7 positions match TRBD2. The CDR3 runs to 14 residues. J gave up 7 bases and V 3 bases, and 6 bases lay outside the gene matches. This CDR3 reads CASSLYGGSNIQYF. DNA of the CDR3: TGTGCCAGCAGTTTGTACGGGGGGAGTAACATTCAGTACTTC.

The table lists this clonotype with a few counts. The chain carries TRBV6-6 and TRBJ2-5, with D tentatively TRBD1 (5 bases). The J call is in doubt because the DNA end fits TRBJ2-1 better. The CDR3 spans 12 residues. Germline V gene data show CDR1 as MNHNY and CDR2 as SVGAGI (reference sequence). CDR3 bases: TGTGCCAGCAGTAAGCTGACAGCCGGGCAGTTCTTC. Translated: CASSKLTAGQFF.

This sequence joins TRBV3-1 and TRBJ1-2; D unresolved. Germline V gives CDR1 LGHDT, CDR2 YNNKEL (reference sequence). The V end was cut by 4 bases, the J end by 4 bases, with 13 bases between. CDR3 length equals 14 residues. This chain's CDR3 is CASSPRGQAYGYTF. Written as DNA, the CDR3 is TGTGCCAGCAGCCCGCGCGGGCAGGCCTATGGCTACACCTTC.

The gene calls are TRBV6-5 and TRBJ1-6, with no clear D. The germline CDR1 and CDR2 sequences are MNHEY and SVGAGI. V lost 2 bases and J 4 bases, leaving 15 bases between the germline ends. The CDR3 contains 17 residues. The CDR3 sequence is CASSYRAQREYNSPLHF. CDR3 DNA sequence: TGTGCCAGCAGTTACAGGGCCCAAAGGGAGTATAATTCACCCCTCCACTTT.

This clonotype came up a few times. The chain employs TRBV3-1 and TRBJ2-1; a weak D match, TRBD1 (6 bases). The J call may be incorrect, as the DNA end agrees better with TRBJ2-5. The CDR3 has 14 amino acids. Germline loops: CDR1 LGHDT, CDR2 YNNKEL (reference sequence). CDR3 sequence (DNA): TGTGCCAGCAGCCAAGATGGGGGCGGAGAGACCCAGTACTTC. Amino acid sequence: CASSQDGGGETQYF.

The chain is built from TRBV5-1 and TRBJ2-7; D uncertain. CDR3 length: 14 residues. V lost 2 bases to trimming and J lost 2 bases, with 11 bases between them. CDR1 and CDR2 (germline): SGHRS, YFSETQ. CDR3 loop: CASSFDLRTYEQYF. The CDR3, as DNA: TGCGCCAGCAGCTTTGACCTGAGAACCTACGAGCAGTACTTC.

Many counts were recorded for this clonotype. The chain joins TRBV15 to TRBJ2-7; D is ambiguous. V dropped 0 bases and J dropped 6 bases, with 12 bases sitting between them. Germline CDR1 and CDR2: LNHNV and YYDKDF (reference sequence). The CDR3 is 14 residues long. DNA of the CDR3: TGTGCCACCAGCAGAGATAAAGAGGTATCCGAGCAGTACTTC. This codes for CATSRDKEVSEQYF. Together with reference TRBV15 and TRBJ2-7, the CDR3 gives the full variable domain: DAMVIQNPRYQVTQFGKPVTLSCSQTLNHNVMYWYQQKSSQAPKLLFHYYDKDFNNEADTPDNFQSRRPNTSFCFLDIRSPGLGDTAMYLCATSRDKEVSEQYFGPGTRLTVT.

This clonotype was observed a handful of times. This chain uses TRBV27 with TRBJ2-2; possibly TRBD2 for D (7 bases). V lost 5 bases, J lost 5 bases, and 15 bases lay in between. The CDR3 runs 15 residues. Germline V CDR1 and CDR2: MNHEY, SMNVEV (reference sequence). The CDR3 DNA is TGTGCCAGCAGTAGGGGGGGGGCGCGGACCGGGGAGCTGTTTTTT. Translated, it gives CASSRGGARTGELFF.

This clonotype was found a few times. This rearrangement joins TRBV9 to TRBJ2-5; 8 positions match TRBD2. The J call is doubtful: the DNA matches TRBJ2-1 better. Germline CDR1 and CDR2: SGDLS and YYNGEE. The CDR3 length is 15 residues. CDR3 DNA: TGTGCCAGCAGCGCCGGGGGGGCGGGTTACAATGAGCAGTTCTTC. This translates into CASSAGGAGYNEQFF.

This clonotype has more than one count but fewer than ten. V usage is TRBV2 and J usage is TRBJ2-7, with 8 bases identical to TRBD1. The junction had 9 bases not matched to a gene; V was cut back by 6 bases and J by 2 bases. From germline, CDR1 is SNHLY and CDR2 FYNNEI. This CDR3 has 15 residues. The CDR3 DNA reads TGTGCCAGCAGCCGGGGGACAGGAGGGGCCTACGAGCAGTACTTC. It is translated as CASSRGTGGAYEQYF.

The rearrangement uses TRBV10-3 and TRBJ1-3; D remains ambiguous. Germline CDR1 reads ENHRY; CDR2 reads SYGVKD. CDR3 size: 15 residues. V dropped 0 bases and J dropped 3 bases, with 9 bases sitting between them. This CDR3 reads CAISESTTFGNTIYF. The CDR3 region has the DNA TGTGCCATCAGTGAGTCGACCACATTTGGAAACACCATATATTTT.

This clonotype has more than one count but fewer than ten. The junction differs from germline at one of its ends, possibly a read error. The rearrangement uses TRBV5-1 and TRBJ2-1, with 13 nucleotides matching TRBD2. This CDR3 is built from 15 residues. Germline CDR1 SGHRS, CDR2 YFSETQ. CDR3 amino acids: CASSLTSGGGNEQLF. The CDR3 DNA reads as TGCGCCAGCAGCTTAACTAGCGGGGGGGGCAATGAGCAGCTCTTC.

This clonotype was counted only a few times. The V and J genes are TRBV27 and TRBJ2-4, with D perhaps matching TRBD1 or TRBD2 (5 bases each). The CDR3 is 15 residues long. The V gene's germline CDR1 is MNHEY and CDR2 SMNVEV (reference sequence). V lost 2 bases, J lost 3 bases, and 11 bases lay in between. Here the CDR3 reads CASSLGGEGKNIQYF. The CDR3 DNA sequence: TGTGCCAGCAGTTTAGGGGGAGAGGGCAAAAACATTCAGTACTTC.

This chain joins TRBV20-1 and TRBJ2-5, with a possible D match to TRBD2 (5 bases). Germline CDR1 is DFQATT and CDR2 is SNEGSKA (reference sequence). The CDR3 contains 12 residues. The CDR3 loop is CSGERNQETQYF. CDR3 DNA sequence: TGCAGCGGAGAGCGGAACCAAGAGACCCAGTACTTC.

This sequence joins TRBV20-1 and TRBJ2-1; perhaps TRBD2 as D (5 bases). Trimming stripped 3 bases from V and 0 bases from J, with 12 bases between. CDR1 and CDR2 from the germline V gene are DFQATT and SNEGSKA (reference sequence). The CDR3 sequence is 15 residues long. The CDR3 region is CSARVVGSSYNEQFF. In DNA, the CDR3 is TGCAGTGCTAGGGTTGTAGGGAGCTCCTACAATGAGCAGTTCTTC.

The chain carries TRBV9 and TRBJ2-7; D remains unclear. Germline V gives CDR1 SGDLS, CDR2 YYNGEE. The CDR3 consists of 15 residues. V lost 4 bases and J lost 2, with 16 bases in between. Here the CDR3 reads CASSPLAETPYEQYF. CDR3 in DNA: TGTGCCAGCAGCCCCCTTGCGGAAACTCCCTACGAGCAGTACTTC.

This clonotype was detected only a few times. CDR3 nucleotide sequence: TGTGCCAGCAGCCCGCTCGGTCAGAGGGATAATTCACCCCTCCACTTT. Translating it yields CASSPLGQRDNSPLHF. V and J are TRBV14 and TRBJ1-6, with D unclear. V lost 4 bases, J lost 5 bases, and 15 bases lay in between. From germline, CDR1 is SGHDN and CDR2 FVKESK. The CDR3 covers 16 residues.

This chain joins TRBV20-1 and TRBJ2-5, with no clear D. The J call may not be correct, given that the DNA end is closer to TRBJ2-7. This CDR3 spans 13 amino acids. The germline V gene encodes CDR1 DFQATT and CDR2 SNEGSKA (reference sequence). The CDR3 DNA follows: TGCAGTGCTAGAGTCCCCCAAGCGTACGAGCAGTACTTC. This codes for CSARVPQAYEQYF.

The chain employs TRBV12-3 or TRBV12-4 and TRBJ2-7; 7 bases align to TRBD1. The length of the CDR3 is 15 residues. V was clipped by 5 bases and J by 3 bases; unmatched bases: 10. This CDR3 reads CASSPLRGFGYEQYF. CDR3 in DNA: TGTGCCAGCAGTCCCCTCAGGGGGTTCGGCTACGAGCAGTACTTC.